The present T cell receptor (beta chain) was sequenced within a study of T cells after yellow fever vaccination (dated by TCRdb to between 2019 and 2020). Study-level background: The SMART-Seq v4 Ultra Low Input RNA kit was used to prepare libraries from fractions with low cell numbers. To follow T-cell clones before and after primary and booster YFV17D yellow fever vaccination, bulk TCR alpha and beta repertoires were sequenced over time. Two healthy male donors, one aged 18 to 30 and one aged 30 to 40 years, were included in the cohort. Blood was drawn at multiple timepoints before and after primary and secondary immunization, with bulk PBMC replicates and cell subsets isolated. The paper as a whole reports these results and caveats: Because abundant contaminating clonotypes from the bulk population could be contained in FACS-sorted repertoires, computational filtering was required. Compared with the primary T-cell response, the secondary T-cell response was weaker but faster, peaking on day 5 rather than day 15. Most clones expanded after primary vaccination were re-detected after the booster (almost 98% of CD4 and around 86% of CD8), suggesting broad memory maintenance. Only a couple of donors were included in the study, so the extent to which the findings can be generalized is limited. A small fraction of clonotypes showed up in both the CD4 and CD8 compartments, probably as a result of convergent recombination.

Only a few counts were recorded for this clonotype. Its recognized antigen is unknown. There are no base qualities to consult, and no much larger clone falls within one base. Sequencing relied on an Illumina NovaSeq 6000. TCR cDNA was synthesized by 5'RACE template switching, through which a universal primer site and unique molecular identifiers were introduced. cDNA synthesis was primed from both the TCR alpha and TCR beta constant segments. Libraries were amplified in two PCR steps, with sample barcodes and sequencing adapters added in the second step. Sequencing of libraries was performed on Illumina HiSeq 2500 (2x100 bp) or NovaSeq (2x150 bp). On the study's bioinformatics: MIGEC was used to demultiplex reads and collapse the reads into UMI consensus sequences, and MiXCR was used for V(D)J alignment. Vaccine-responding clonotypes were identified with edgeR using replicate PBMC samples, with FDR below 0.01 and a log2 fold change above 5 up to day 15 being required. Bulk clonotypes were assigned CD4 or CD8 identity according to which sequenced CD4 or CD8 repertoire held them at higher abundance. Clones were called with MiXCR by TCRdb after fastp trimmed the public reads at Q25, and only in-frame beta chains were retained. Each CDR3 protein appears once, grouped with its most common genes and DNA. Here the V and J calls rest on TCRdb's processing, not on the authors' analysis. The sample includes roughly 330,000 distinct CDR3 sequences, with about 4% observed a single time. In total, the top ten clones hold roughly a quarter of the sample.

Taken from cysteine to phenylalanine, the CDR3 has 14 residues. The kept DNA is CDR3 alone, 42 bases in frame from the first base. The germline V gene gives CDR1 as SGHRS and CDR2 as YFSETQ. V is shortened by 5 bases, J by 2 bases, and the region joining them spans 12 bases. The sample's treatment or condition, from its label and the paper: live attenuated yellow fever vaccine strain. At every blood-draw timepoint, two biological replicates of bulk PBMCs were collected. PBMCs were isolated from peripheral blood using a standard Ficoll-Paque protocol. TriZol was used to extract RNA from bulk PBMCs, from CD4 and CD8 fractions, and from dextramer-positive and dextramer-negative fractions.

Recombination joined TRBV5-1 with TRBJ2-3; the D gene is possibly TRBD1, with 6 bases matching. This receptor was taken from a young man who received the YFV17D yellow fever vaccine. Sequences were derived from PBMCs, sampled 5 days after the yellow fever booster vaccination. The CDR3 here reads CASRGQGYTDTQYF. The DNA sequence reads TGCGCCAGCAGAGGGCAGGGGTACACAGATACGCAGTATTTT.